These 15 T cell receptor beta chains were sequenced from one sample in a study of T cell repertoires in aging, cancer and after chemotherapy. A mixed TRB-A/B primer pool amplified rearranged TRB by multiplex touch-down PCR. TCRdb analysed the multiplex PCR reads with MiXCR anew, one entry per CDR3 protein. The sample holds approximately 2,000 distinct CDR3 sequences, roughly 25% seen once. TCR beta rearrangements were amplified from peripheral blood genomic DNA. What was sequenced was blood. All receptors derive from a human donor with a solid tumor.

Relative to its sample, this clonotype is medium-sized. CDR3 DNA: TGTGCCAGCGGGGGCGAGGTCTATGGCTACACCTTC. Amino acid sequence: CASGGEVYGYTF. The rearrangement uses TRBV7-9 and TRBJ1-2, with D perhaps TRBD1 (6 bases). Germline loops: CDR1 SEHNR, CDR2 FQNEAQ (reference sequence). Trimming stripped 8 bases from V and 4 bases from J, with 11 bases between. This CDR3 is 12 amino acids long.

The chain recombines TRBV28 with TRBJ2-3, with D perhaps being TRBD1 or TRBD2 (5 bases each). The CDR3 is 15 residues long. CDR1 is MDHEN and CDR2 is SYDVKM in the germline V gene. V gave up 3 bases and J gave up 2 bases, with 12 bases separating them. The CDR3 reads CASSLYVGATDTQYF. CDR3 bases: TGTGCCAGCAGTTTGTATGTCGGGGCCACAGATACGCAGTATTTT.

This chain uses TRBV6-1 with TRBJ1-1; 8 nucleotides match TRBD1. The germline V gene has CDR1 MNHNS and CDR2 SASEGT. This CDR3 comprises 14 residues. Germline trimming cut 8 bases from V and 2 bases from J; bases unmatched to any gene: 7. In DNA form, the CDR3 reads TGTGCCAGCTCCAACAGGGGGGTAAACACTGAAGCTTTCTTT. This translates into CASSNRGVNTEAFF.

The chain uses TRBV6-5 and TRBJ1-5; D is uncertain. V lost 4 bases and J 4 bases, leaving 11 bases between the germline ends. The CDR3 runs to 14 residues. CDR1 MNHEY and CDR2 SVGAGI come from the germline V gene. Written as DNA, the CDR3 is TGTGCCAGCAGTTCCCCGACCGGGAATCAGCCCCAGCATTTT. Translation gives CASSSPTGNQPQHF.

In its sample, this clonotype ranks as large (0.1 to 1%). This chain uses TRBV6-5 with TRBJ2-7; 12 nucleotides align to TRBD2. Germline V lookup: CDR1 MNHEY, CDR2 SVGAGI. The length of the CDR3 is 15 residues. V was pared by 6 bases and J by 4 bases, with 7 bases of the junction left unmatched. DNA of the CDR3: TGTGCCAGCAGGCCGACTAGCGGGAGTACGTACGAGCAGTACTTC. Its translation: CASRPTSGSTYEQYF.

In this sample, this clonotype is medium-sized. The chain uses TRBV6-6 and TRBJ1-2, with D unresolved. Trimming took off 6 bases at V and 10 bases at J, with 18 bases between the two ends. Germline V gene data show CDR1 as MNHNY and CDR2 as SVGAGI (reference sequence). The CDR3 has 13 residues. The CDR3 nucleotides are TGTGCCAGCAGCCTCCTCACGGAGAATGCCTACACCTTC. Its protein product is CASSLLTENAYTF.

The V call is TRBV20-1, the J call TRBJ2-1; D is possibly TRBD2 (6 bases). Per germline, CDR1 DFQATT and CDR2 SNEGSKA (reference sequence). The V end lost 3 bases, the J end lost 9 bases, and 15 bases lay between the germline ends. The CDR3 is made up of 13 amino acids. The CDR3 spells CSARASGEAEQFF. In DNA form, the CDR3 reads TGCAGTGCTAGGGCGTCGGGGGAGGCTGAGCAGTTCTTC.

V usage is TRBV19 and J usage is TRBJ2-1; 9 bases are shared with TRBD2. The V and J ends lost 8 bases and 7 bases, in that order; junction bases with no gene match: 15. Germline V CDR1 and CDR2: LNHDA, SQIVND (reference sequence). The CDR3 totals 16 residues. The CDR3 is CASCSRIAGVGNEQFF. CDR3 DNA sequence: TGTGCCAGTTGTAGCCGAATAGCGGGAGTAGGGAATGAGCAGTTCTTC.

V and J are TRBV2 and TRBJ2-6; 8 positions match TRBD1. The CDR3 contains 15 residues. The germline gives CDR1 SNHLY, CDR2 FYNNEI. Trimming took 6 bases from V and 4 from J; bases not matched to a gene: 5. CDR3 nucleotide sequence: TGTGCCAGCAGCCAGGGGGCAGGGGGGGCCAACGTCCTGACTTTC. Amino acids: CASSQGAGGANVLTF.

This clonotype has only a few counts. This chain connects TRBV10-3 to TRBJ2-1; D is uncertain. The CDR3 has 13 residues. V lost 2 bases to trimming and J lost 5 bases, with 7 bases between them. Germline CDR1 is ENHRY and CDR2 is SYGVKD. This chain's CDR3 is CAISEGVNNEQFF. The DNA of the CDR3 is TGTGCCATCAGTGAGGGCGTGAACAATGAGCAGTTCTTC.

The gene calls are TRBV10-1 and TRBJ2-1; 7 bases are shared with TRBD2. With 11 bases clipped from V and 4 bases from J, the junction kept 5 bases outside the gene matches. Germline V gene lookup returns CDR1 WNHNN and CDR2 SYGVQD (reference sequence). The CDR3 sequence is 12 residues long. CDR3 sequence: CAARGIYNEQFF. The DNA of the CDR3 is TGCGCCGCGCGGGGGATATACAATGAGCAGTTCTTC.

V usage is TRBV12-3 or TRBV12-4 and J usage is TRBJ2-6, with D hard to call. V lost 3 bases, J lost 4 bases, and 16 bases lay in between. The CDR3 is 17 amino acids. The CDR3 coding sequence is TGTGCCAGCAGTTTCCAGTGGGGTGTAGCCGGGGCCAACGTCCTGACTTTC. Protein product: CASSFQWGVAGANVLTF.

The CDR3 sequence is CASSEALSGRSNEKLFF. The CDR3 nucleotides are TGTGCCAGCAGTGAAGCTCTTTCAGGGAGATCTAATGAAAAACTGTTTTTT. The chain recombines TRBV6-1 with TRBJ1-4; TRBD1 is a possible D gene (5 bases). CDR3 size: 17 residues. The V gene lost 0 bases and the J gene lost 3 bases, with 14 bases spanning the gap. Per the germline V gene, CDR1 is MNHNS and CDR2 is SASEGT.

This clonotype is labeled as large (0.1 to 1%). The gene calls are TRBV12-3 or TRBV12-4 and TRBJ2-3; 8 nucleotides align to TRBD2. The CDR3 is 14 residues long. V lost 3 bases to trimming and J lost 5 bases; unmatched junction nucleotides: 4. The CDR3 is CASSLWSGGDTQYF. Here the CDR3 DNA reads TGTGCCAGCAGTTTGTGGAGCGGGGGAGATACGCAGTATTTT.

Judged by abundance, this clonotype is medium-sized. CDR3 sequence (DNA): TGTGCCAGTAACAGACGGGAGAACACTGAAGCTTTCTTT. The encoded protein is CASNRRENTEAFF. This chain links TRBV19 with TRBJ1-1; D gene uncertain. Between the trimmed V and J ends, which lost 7 bases and 1 base, there was a span of 10 bases. Germline V gene lookup returns CDR1 LNHDA and CDR2 SQIVND (reference sequence). The CDR3 is made up of 13 amino acids.